Presented here are 28 T cell receptor beta chains from one specimen sequenced in a study of shared clonotypes between healthy human individuals. Here immunoSEQ multiplex PCR was the method, and the copy in TCRdb shows in-frame clones only, minus some. The data show 100,000 to 130,000 clones, with about 70% seen just once and roughly 22% held by the top ten. Sample: memory CD8+ T cells sorted from blood. Subset specified: CD45RO+ cells pooled with CCR7-negative TemRA cells. The receptors stem from a woman aged 25 to 39 in good health.

The rearrangement joins TRBV19 to TRBJ2-2; D gene uncertain. The CDR3 consists of 17 residues. V was trimmed by 6 bases and J by 2 bases, leaving 19 bases between them. From germline, CDR1 is LNHDA and CDR2 SQIVND (reference sequence). The CDR3, as DNA: TGTGCCAGTAGAAGCTTCCGGGCCTCCTTAAACACCGGGGAGCTGTTTTTT. Protein sequence: CASRSFRASLNTGELFF.

This clone showed up many times. The chain joins TRBV15 to TRBJ2-7; 8 positions agree with TRBD1. After removal of 3 bases from V and 5 bases from J, the junction contained 9 bases not matched to a gene. The CDR3 spans 15 residues. Looked up from germline, CDR1 is LNHNV and CDR2 is YYDKDF (reference sequence). The CDR3 is CATSSRADRVDEQYF. CDR3 DNA: TGTGCCACCAGCAGCCGGGCGGACAGGGTCGACGAGCAGTACTTC.

The chain uses TRBV30 and TRBJ2-7, with a tentative D call TRBD1 (6 bases). This CDR3 is built from 12 residues. Germline CDR1 and CDR2: GTSNPN and SVGIG (reference sequence). V was clipped by 5 bases and J by 3 bases, with 11 bases between them. Here the CDR3 reads CAWARTVYEQYF. CDR3 sequence (DNA): TGTGCCTGGGCGCGGACAGTCTACGAGCAGTACTTC.

This clone was seen only a few times. The rearrangement links TRBV30 to TRBJ1-6, with D tentatively TRBD1 (6 bases). Looked up from germline, CDR1 is GTSNPN and CDR2 is SVGIG (reference sequence). The length of the CDR3 is 16 residues. V lost 1 base, J lost 7 bases, and 17 bases lay in between. The CDR3 sequence: CAWSDGGRPLNSPLHF. CDR3 coding DNA: TGTGCCTGGAGTGATGGGGGGCGACCACTAAATTCACCCCTCCACTTT.

The chain couples TRBV2 to TRBJ2-5; D is possibly TRBD1 (5 bases). CDR1 SNHLY and CDR2 FYNNEI come from the germline V gene. The CDR3 loop spans 13 amino acids. V was pared by 4 bases and J by 5 bases, with 11 bases between. CDR3 sequence: CASSVGPGETQYF. CDR3 nucleotides: TGTGCCAGCAGTGTCGGACCAGGGGAGACCCAGTACTTC.

The rearrangement uses TRBV5-1 and TRBJ2-5; weak D call: TRBD2 (5 bases). Trimming cost V 0 bases and J 5 bases, with 20 bases left between them. CDR3 length: 17 amino acids. From germline, CDR1 is SGHRS and CDR2 YFSETQ. In nucleotides, the CDR3 is TGCGCCAGCAGCTTGGCTCCCCTAGCACCAGAATTGGAGACCCAGTACTTC. It translates to CASSLAPLAPELETQYF.

The chain has TRBV27 and TRBJ1-5; D is perhaps TRBD1 (5 bases). V was pared by 4 bases and J by 4 bases, with 11 bases between. The length of the CDR3 is 14 residues. From germline, CDR1 is MNHEY and CDR2 SMNVEV (reference sequence). CDR3 residues: CASSYMGPNQPQHF. The CDR3 DNA is TGTGCCAGCAGTTACATGGGGCCTAATCAGCCCCAGCATTTT.

The V call is TRBV5-1, the J call TRBJ1-4; 7 bases match TRBD1. Trimming removed 0 bases from V and 3 bases from J; junction bases left unmatched: 2. Germline V lookup: CDR1 SGHRS, CDR2 YFSETQ. The CDR3 consists of 15 residues. CDR3 DNA: TGCGCCAGCAGCTTGGGAGGGGGCCCTAATGAAAAACTGTTTTTT. This gives the protein CASSLGGGPNEKLFF.

The gene calls are TRBV5-1 and TRBJ2-1; 11 bases map to TRBD2. Germline CDR1 is SGHRS and CDR2 is YFSETQ. This CDR3 comprises 15 residues. After removal of 2 bases from V and 5 bases from J, the junction contained 3 bases not matched to a gene. The CDR3 DNA is TGCGCCAGCAGCTTCGGACTAGCGGGTAACAATGAGCAGTTCTTC. It yields the protein CASSFGLAGNNEQFF.

This chain joins TRBV7-2 and TRBJ1-2; D not resolved. Between the trimmed V and J ends, which lost 2 bases and 1 base, there was a span of 17 bases. The CDR3 has 17 amino acids. The germline gives CDR1 SGHTA, CDR2 FQGNSA. The CDR3 DNA sequence: TGTGCCAGCAGCTTACTAGGCCACCCCGGAGTTAACTATGGCTACACCTTC. Protein product: CASSLLGHPGVNYGYTF.

This sequence joins TRBV11-2 and TRBJ1-3, with D unclear. CDR1 is SGHAT, CDR2 FQNNGV, per germline. This CDR3 is built from 14 residues. V was trimmed by 4 bases and J by 2 bases, leaving 9 bases between them. CDR3 amino acids: CASSSLRAGNTIYF. The CDR3 bases are TGTGCCAGCAGCTCACTGAGAGCTGGAAACACCATATATTTT.

The chain has TRBV28 and TRBJ2-3; unclear D gene. The CDR3 spans 11 residues. Deletions cut 4 bases from V and 7 bases from J, with 6 bases between. Germline values: CDR1 MDHEN, CDR2 SYDVKM. The chain's CDR3 is CASSSPNTQYF. As DNA, the CDR3 is TGTGCCAGCAGTTCCCCCAATACGCAGTATTTT.

Remarks on this clone: One base away lies a much larger clone, so this may be a sequencing read error. This chain links TRBV14 with TRBJ1-1; D gene unclear. This CDR3 region has 13 residues. Germline V gives CDR1 SGHDN, CDR2 FVKESK. Trimming took off 3 bases at V and 6 bases at J, with 11 bases between the two ends. The CDR3 nucleotides read TGTGCCAGCAGCCACTCCTTCGGCCCTGAAGCTTTCTTT. This translates into CASSHSFGPEAFF.

This clone was picked up one time. This probably arose from a read error, given a far larger clone one base away. The chain employs TRBV4-1 and TRBJ1-5, with 9 bases matching TRBD1. V gave up 1 base and J gave up 8 bases; unmatched junction bases: 6. Per the germline V gene, CDR1 is MGHRA and CDR2 is YSYEKL. The CDR3 consists of 15 residues. The CDR3 is CASSQGGQGLEPQHF. CDR3 DNA: TGCGCCAGCAGCCAAGGGGGACAGGGTTTGGAGCCCCAGCATTTT.

The V gene is TRBV6-5, the J gene TRBJ2-4, with a weak D call TRBD1 (8 bases). The CDR3 length is 14 residues. Per the germline V gene, CDR1 is MNHEY and CDR2 is SVGAGI. Trimming shortened V by 5 bases and J by 4 bases, and 12 bases separated the two germline ends. The CDR3 is CASSGGDRKNIQYF. CDR3 sequence (DNA): TGTGCCAGCAGTGGGGGGGACAGGAAAAACATTCAGTACTTC.

This chain connects TRBV7-9 to TRBJ2-2, with D hard to call. V was cut by 5 bases and J by 2 bases, with 15 bases left in between. The CDR3 spans 16 residues. Germline V gene sequence: CDR1 SEHNR, CDR2 FQNEAQ (reference sequence). CDR3 region: CASSTDPLLNTGELFF. As DNA, the CDR3 is TGTGCCAGCAGCACGGATCCTCTACTAAACACCGGGGAGCTGTTTTTT.

The V call is TRBV6-5, the J call TRBJ2-7; D ambiguous. Germline lookup yields CDR1 MNHEY and CDR2 SVGAGI. Deletions cut 6 bases from V and 2 bases from J, with 17 bases between. The CDR3 length is 15 residues. The CDR3: CASSPPRGRPYEQYF. CDR3 sequence (DNA): TGTGCCAGCAGCCCCCCTCGTGGCCGACCCTACGAGCAGTACTTC.

The V gene is TRBV4-1, the J gene TRBJ2-7; a weak D match, TRBD1 (6 bases). V lost 4 bases and J lost 3, with 19 bases in between. The CDR3 has 16 residues. Per germline, CDR1 MGHRA and CDR2 YSYEKL. CDR3 residues: CASSPPGRTGRYEQYF. The CDR3 DNA reads TGCGCCAGCAGCCCCCCGGGGCGAACAGGGCGCTACGAGCAGTACTTC.

The V and J genes are TRBV6-1 and TRBJ2-7; 11 bases are a match to TRBD2. The germline V gene has CDR1 MNHNS and CDR2 SASEGT. J lost 0 bases, V lost 1 base, and 2 bases had no gene match. This CDR3 comprises 16 residues. CDR3 sequence (DNA): TGTGCCAGCAGTGAAGAGACTAGCGGGATCTCCTACGAGCAGTACTTC. As protein: CASSEETSGISYEQYF.

The chain uses TRBV25-1 and TRBJ2-1; a weak D match, TRBD2 (6 bases). Trimming left V 4 bases short and J 3 bases short, with 13 bases between. CDR1 MGHDK and CDR2 SYGVNS come from the germline V gene. The CDR3 length is 15 residues. The CDR3 loop reads CASSAMRLDYNEQFF. CDR3 nucleotides: TGTGCCAGCAGTGCTATGAGACTAGACTACAATGAGCAGTTCTTC.

The rearrangement joins TRBV28 to TRBJ2-5, with TRBD2 as a possible D gene (6 bases). The DNA end is a closer match to TRBJ2-7, so the J assignment may be wrong. This CDR3 region has 12 residues. Germline V gene data show CDR1 as MDHEN and CDR2 as SYDVKM. Here the CDR3 reads CASSSGVYEQYF. The DNA of the CDR3 is TGTGCCAGCTCCTCGGGGGTCTACGAGCAGTACTTC.

This clone was detected only once. V is TRBV28 and J is TRBJ1-2, with 12 nucleotides matching TRBD1. Germline CDR1 is MDHEN and CDR2 is SYDVKM. V lost 5 bases, J lost 8 bases, and 9 bases stayed unmatched. CDR3 length: 15 residues. CDR3 nucleotides: TGTGCCAGCAGTCCGATAGGGACAGGGGGCGCAGGCTACACCTTC. Translated: CASSPIGTGGAGYTF.

The chain links TRBV5-1 to TRBJ2-2; either TRBD1 or TRBD2 may supply D (5 bases each). The V gene's germline CDR1 is SGHRS and CDR2 YFSETQ. Trimming stripped 3 bases from V and 6 bases from J, with 15 bases between. This CDR3 has 15 residues. The CDR3 reads CASSYGFMGAGELFF. The CDR3 nucleotides read TGCGCCAGCAGCTACGGTTTTATGGGGGCCGGGGAGCTGTTTTTT. Using reference TRBV5-1 and TRBJ2-2 for the parts outside the CDR3, the full variable domain is KAGVTQTPRYLIKTRGQQVTLSCSPISGHRSVSWYQQTPGQGLQFLFEYFSETQRNKGNFPGRFSGRQFSNSRSEMNVSTLELGDSALYLCASSYGFMGAGELFFGEGSRLTVL.

This chain uses TRBV14 with TRBJ2-2; D might be TRBD1 or TRBD2, each matching 5 bases. The length of the CDR3 is 16 residues. The V gene's germline CDR1 is SGHDN and CDR2 FVKESK. Trimming took off 4 bases at V and 5 bases at J, with 17 bases between the two ends. CDR3 in amino acids: CASSPGPRSSTGELFF. Here the CDR3 DNA reads TGTGCCAGCAGCCCGGGACCCCGCTCAAGTACCGGGGAGCTGTTTTTT.

CDR3 sequence (DNA): TGTGCCAGCAGTGACTCAGTGAGCGGGAGCAGTGGCAATGAGCAGTTCTTC. The encoded protein is CASSDSVSGSSGNEQFF. The chain carries TRBV6-4 and TRBJ2-1; 8 bases line up with TRBD2. The V gene's germline CDR1 is MRHNA and CDR2 SNTAGT. Losses at the gene ends were 0 bases for V and 6 bases for J; bases not matched to a gene: 10. The CDR3 sequence is 17 residues long.

As DNA, the CDR3 is TGTGCCAGCAGCTCGGGACTAGCGGGAGGTCTTGAGCAGTACTTC. Translating gives CASSSGLAGGLEQYF. The chain carries TRBV7-8 and TRBJ2-7; 15 nucleotides align to TRBD2. Trimming took 4 bases from V and 7 from J; bases not matched to a gene: 5. There are 15 residues in the CDR3. Germline assignment: CDR1 SGHVS and CDR2 FQNEAQ.

This clone came up a few times. The genes are TRBV20-1 and TRBJ1-1; no firm D call. The CDR3 runs to 11 residues. Per the germline V gene, CDR1 is DFQATT and CDR2 is SNEGSKA (reference sequence). V was cut by 2 bases and J by 3 bases, with 4 bases left in between. The CDR3 region has the DNA TGCAGTGCTAGAAAGGACACTGAAGCTTTCTTT. Its protein product is CSARKDTEAFF.

V usage is TRBV28 and J usage is TRBJ2-3; TRBD2 matches at 14 bases. The CDR3 spans 15 residues. The V and J ends lost 7 bases and 2 bases, in that order; junction bases with no gene match: 2. CDR1 is MDHEN, CDR2 SYDVKM, per germline. CDR3 DNA: TGTGCCAGCACGACTAGCGGGAGGGTCACAGATACGCAGTATTTT. Translating gives CASTTSGRVTDTQYF. Variable domain in full (rest from reference TRBV28 and TRBJ2-3): DVKVTQSSRYLVKRTGEKVFLECVQDMDHENMFWYRQDPGLGLRLIYFSYDVKMKEKGDIPEGYSVSREKKERFSLILESASTNQTSMYLCASTTSGRVTDTQYFGPGTRLTVL.